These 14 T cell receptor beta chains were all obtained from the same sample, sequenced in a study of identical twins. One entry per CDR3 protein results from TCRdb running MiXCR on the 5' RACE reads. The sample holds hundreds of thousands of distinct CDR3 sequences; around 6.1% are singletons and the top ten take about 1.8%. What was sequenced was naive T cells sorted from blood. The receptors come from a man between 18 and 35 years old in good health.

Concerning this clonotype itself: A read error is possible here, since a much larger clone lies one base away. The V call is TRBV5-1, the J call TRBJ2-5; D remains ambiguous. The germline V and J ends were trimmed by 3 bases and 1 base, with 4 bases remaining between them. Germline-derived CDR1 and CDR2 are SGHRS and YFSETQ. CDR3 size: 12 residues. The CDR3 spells CASSSSQETQYF. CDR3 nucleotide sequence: TGCGCCAGCAGCTCCTCCCAAGAGACCCAGTACTTC.

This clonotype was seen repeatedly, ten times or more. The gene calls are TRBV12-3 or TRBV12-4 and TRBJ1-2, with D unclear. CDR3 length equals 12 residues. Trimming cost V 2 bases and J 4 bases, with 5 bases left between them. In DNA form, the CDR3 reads TGTGCCAGCAGTTTATACACCTATGGCTACACCTTC. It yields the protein CASSLYTYGYTF.

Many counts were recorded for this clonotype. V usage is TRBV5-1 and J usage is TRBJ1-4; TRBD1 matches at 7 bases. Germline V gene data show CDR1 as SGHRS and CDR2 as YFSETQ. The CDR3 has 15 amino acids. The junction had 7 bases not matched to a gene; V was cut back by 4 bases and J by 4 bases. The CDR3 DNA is TGCGCCAGCAGCCTGGCGGGACAGAATAATGAAAAACTGTTTTTT. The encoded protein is CASSLAGQNNEKLFF.

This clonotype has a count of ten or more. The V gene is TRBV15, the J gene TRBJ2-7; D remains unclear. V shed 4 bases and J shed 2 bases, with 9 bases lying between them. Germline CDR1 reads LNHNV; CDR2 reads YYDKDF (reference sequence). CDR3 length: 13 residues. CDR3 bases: TGTGCCACCAGCATCGGGTACACCTACGAGCAGTACGTC. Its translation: CATSIGYTYEQYV.

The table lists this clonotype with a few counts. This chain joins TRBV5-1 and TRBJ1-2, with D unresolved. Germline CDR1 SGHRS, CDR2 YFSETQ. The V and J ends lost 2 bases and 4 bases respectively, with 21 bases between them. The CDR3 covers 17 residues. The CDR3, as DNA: TGCGCCAGCAGCTTAATTCCGACCGGGAGGGCGAGCTATGGCTACACCTTC. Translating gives CASSLIPTGRASYGYTF.

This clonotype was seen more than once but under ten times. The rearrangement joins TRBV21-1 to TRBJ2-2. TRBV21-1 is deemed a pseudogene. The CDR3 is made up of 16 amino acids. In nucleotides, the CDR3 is TGTGCCAGCACTCACCAGGAACATTCGAACACCGGGGAGCTGTTTTTT. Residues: CASTHQEHSNTGELFF.

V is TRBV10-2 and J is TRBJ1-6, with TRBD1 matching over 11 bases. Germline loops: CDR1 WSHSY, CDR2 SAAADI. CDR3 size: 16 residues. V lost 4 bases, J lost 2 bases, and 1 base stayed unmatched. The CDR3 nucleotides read TGCGCCAGCAGTGCGGGACAGGGGGCCTATAATTCACCCCTCCACTTT. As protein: CASSAGQGAYNSPLHF.

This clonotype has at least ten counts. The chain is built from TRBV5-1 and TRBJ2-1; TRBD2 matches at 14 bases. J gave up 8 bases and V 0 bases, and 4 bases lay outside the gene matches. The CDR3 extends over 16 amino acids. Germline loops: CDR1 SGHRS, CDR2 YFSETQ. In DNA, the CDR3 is TGCGCCAGCAGCTTGGGGATGGGACTAGCGGGGGATGAGCAGTTCTTC. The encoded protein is CASSLGMGLAGDEQFF.

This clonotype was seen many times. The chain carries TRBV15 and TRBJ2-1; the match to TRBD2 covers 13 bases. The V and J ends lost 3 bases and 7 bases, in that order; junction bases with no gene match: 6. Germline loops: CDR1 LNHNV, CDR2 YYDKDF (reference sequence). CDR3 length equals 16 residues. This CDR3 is CATSSLLAGGPNEQFF. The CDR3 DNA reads TGTGCCACCAGCAGCCTACTAGCGGGAGGGCCTAATGAGCAGTTCTTC.

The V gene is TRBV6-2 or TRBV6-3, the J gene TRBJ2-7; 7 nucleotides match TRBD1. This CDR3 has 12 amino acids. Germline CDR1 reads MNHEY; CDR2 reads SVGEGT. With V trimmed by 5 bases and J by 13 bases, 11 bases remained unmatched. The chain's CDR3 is CASSQRQGDLYF. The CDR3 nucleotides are TGTGCCAGCAGTCAACGACAGGGCGATCTATACTTC.

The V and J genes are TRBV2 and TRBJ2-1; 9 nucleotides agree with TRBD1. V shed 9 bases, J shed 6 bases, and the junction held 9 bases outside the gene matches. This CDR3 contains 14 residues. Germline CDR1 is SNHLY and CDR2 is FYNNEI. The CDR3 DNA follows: TGTGCCAGTCCGGGACAGGGTTCGCCCAATGAGCAGTTCTTC. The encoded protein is CASPGQGSPNEQFF.

The chain's CDR3 is CASSYLMMEDTGELFF. In DNA, the CDR3 is TGTGCCAGCAGTTACTTGATGATGGAGGACACCGGGGAGCTGTTTTTT. The chain is built from TRBV6-5 and TRBJ2-2; a weak D match, TRBD2 (5 bases). Trimming shortened V by 1 base and J by 3 bases, and 12 bases separated the two germline ends. The CDR3 extends over 16 amino acids. Germline CDR1 MNHEY, CDR2 SVGAGI.

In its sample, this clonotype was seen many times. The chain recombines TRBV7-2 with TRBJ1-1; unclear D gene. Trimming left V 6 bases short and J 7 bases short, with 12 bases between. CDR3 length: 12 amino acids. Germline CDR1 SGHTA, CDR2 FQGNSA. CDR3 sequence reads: CASSLNSIEAFF. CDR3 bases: TGTGCCAGCAGTCTTAACAGTATTGAAGCTTTCTTT.

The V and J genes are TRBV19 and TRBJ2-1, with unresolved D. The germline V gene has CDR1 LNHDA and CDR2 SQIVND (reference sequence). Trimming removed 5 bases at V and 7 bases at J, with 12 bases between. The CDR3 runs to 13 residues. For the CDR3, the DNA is TGTGCCAGTAGTTTTCTCGGAAAAAATGAGCAGTTCTTC. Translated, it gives CASSFLGKNEQFF.